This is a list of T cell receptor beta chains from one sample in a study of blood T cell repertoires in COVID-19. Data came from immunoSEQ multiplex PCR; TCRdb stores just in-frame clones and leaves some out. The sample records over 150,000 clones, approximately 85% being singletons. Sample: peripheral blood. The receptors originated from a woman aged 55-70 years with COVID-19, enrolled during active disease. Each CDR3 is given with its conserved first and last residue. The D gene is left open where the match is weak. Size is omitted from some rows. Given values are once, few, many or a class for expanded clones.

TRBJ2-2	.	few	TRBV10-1	CASGGGGPGTGELFF	TGCGCCAGCGGCGGAGGAGGGCCGGGCACCGGGGAGCTGTTTTTT
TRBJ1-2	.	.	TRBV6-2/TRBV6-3	CASSYDSFGGYTF	TGTGCCAGCAGTTACGACAGTTTTGGGGGCTACACCTTC
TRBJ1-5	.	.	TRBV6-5	CASSLRSNQPQHF	TGTGCCAGCAGTCTTCGTTCCAATCAGCCCCAGCATTTT
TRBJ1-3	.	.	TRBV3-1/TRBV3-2	CASSQDRRNSGNTIYF	TGTGCCAGCAGCCAAGATCGGCGGAACTCTGGAAACACCATATATTTT
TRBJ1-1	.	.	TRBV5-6	CASSFKGPNTEAFF	TGTGCCAGCAGCTTTAAGGGGCCGAACACTGAAGCTTTCTTT
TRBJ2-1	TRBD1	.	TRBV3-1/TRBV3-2	CASSQEGTGAAYNEQFF	TGTGCCAGCAGCCAAGAAGGGACAGGGGCCGCCTACAATGAGCAGTTCTTC
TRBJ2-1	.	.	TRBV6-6	CATSGFFYNEQFF	TGTGCCACCTCAGGGTTTTTCTACAATGAGCAGTTCTTC
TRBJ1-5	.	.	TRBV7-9	CASSFKGGVGQPQHF	TGTGCCAGCAGCTTTAAGGGGGGGGTAGGTCAGCCCCAGCATTTT
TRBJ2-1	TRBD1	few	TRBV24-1	CATSAYTGQGTIYNEQFF	TGTGCCACCAGTGCCTACACGGGACAGGGAACTATCTACAATGAGCAGTTCTTC
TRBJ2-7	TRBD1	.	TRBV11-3	CASSGGQGFKDKQYF	TGTGCCAGCAGCGGGGGACAGGGGTTCAAGGATAAGCAGTACTTC
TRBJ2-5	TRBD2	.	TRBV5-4	CASSLLPLAGGETQYF	TGTGCCAGCAGCTTGCTTCCCCTAGCGGGTGGAGAGACCCAGTACTTC
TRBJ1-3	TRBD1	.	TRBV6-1	CASSESRTGRDTIYF	TGTGCCAGCAGTGAATCCCGGACAGGGAGAGACACCATATATTTT
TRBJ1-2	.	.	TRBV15	CATSRGPGGPYGYTF	TGTGCCACCAGCAGAGGTCCGGGAGGCCCCTATGGCTACACCTTC
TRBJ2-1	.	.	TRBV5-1	CASSPEGGAYNEQFF	TGCGCCAGCAGCCCGGAGGGCGGAGCCTACAATGAGCAGTTCTTC
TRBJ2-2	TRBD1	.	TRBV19	CASKGGTGNTGELFF	TGTGCCAGTAAAGGGGGGACAGGGAACACCGGGGAGCTGTTTTTT
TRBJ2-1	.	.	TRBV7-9	CASSLGPGLYNEQFF	TGTGCCAGCAGCTTAGGGCCAGGACTGTACAATGAGCAGTTCTTC
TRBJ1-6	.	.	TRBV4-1	CASSQDQEGLYNSPLHF	TGCGCCAGCAGCCAAGATCAGGAGGGACTCTATAATTCACCCCTCCACTTT
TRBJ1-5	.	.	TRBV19	CASSILVEVPSNQPQHF	TGTGCCAGTAGTATACTCGTAGAAGTACCTAGCAATCAGCCCCAGCATTTT
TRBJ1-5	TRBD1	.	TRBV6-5	CASSYSRQGDQPQHF	TGTGCCAGCAGTTACTCGAGACAGGGGGATCAGCCCCAGCATTTT
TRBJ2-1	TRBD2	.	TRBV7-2	CASSSSGLAGRIEQFF	TGTGCCAGCAGCTCCTCAGGACTAGCGGGGCGGATTGAGCAGTTCTTC
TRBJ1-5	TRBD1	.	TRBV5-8	CASSLGQGRGIGNQPQHF	TGTGCCAGCAGCTTGGGACAGGGCAGGGGGATAGGCAATCAGCCCCAGCATTTT
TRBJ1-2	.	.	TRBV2	CASKDIYYGYTF	TGTGCCAGCAAGGACATTTACTATGGCTACACCTTC
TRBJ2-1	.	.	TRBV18	CASSSTGYNEQFF	TGTGCCAGCTCAAGTACAGGGTACAATGAGCAGTTCTTC
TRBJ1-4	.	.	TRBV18	CASSPQWAMADEKLFF	TGTGCCAGCTCACCACAGTGGGCGATGGCTGATGAAAAACTGTTTTTT
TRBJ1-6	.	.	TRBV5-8	CASAAAARRRNSPLHF	TGTGCCAGCGCGGCGGCGGCACGGAGGAGGAATTCACCCCTCCACTTT
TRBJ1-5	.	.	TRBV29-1	CSVGGGTGNQPQHF	TGCAGCGTTGGGGGCGGGACCGGCAATCAGCCCCAGCATTTT
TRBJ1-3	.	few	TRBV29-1	CSVGRVGGGNTIYF	TGCAGCGTTGGCAGGGTGGGAGGCGGAAACACCATATATTTT
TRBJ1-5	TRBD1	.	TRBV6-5	CASKVTGAQPQHF	TGTGCCAGCAAAGTGACAGGGGCTCAGCCCCAGCATTTT
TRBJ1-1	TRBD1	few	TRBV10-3	CAIRPGQGSEAFF	TGTGCCATCAGACCGGGACAGGGATCTGAAGCTTTCTTT
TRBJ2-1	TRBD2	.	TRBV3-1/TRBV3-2	CASSLYGTSGRGGEQFF	TGTGCCAGCAGCCTTTACGGGACTAGCGGGAGGGGTGGTGAGCAGTTCTTC
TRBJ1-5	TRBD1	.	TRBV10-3	CAISPDRVGQPQHF	TGTGCCATCAGTCCGGACAGGGTCGGTCAGCCCCAGCATTTT
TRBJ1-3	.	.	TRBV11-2	CASSSQASSGNTIYF	TGTGCCAGCAGCTCCCAGGCCTCCTCTGGAAACACCATATATTTT
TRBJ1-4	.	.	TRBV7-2	CASSLQYQINEKLFF	TGTGCCAGCAGCTTACAGTACCAGATTAATGAAAAACTGTTTTTT
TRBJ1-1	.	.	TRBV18	CASSPTGEGTEAFF	TGTGCCAGCTCCCCAACGGGGGAGGGCACTGAAGCTTTCTTT
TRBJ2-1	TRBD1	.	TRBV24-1	CATSDPRTGASYNEQFF	TGTGCCACCAGTGATCCCCGGACAGGGGCCTCCTACAATGAGCAGTTCTTC
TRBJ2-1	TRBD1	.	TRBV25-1	CASSFPGTGLSYNEQFF	TGTGCCAGCAGTTTTCCCGGGACAGGCCTCTCCTACAATGAGCAGTTCTTC
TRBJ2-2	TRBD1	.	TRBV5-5	CASSLQGADGELFF	TGTGCCAGCAGCTTACAGGGGGCGGACGGGGAGCTGTTTTTT
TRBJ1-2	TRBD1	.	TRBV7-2	CASSRTGFGYTF	TGTGCCAGCAGCCGGACAGGGTTCGGCTACACCTTC
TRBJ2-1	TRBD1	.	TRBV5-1	CASSWGTGTVYNEQFF	TGCGCCAGCAGCTGGGGGACAGGGACCGTTTACAATGAGCAGTTCTTC
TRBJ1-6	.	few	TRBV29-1	CSVRDSQDSPLHF	TGCAGCGTTAGGGACTCCCAGGATTCACCCCTCCACTTT
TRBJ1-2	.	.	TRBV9	CASSVDQSDGYTF	TGTGCCAGCAGCGTAGATCAGTCTGATGGCTACACCTTC
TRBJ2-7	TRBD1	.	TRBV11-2	CASSSPTGVHEQYF	TGTGCCAGCAGCTCTCCGACAGGGGTCCACGAGCAGTACTTC
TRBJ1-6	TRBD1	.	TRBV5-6	CASSFRGTGNSPLHF	TGTGCCAGCAGCTTCAGAGGGACAGGGAATTCACCCCTCCACTTT
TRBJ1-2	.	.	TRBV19	CASSKDRGLYGYTF	TGTGCCAGCTCGAAGGACAGAGGGTTATATGGCTACACCTTC
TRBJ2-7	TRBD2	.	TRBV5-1	CASRVVAGGLNEQYF	TGCGCCAGCAGGGTCGTGGCGGGAGGGCTGAACGAGCAGTACTTC
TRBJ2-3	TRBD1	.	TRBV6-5	CASSSRWDRATDTQYF	TGTGCCAGCAGTTCCAGGTGGGACAGGGCCACAGATACGCAGTATTTT
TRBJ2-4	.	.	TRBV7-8	CASSFIRSRGDIQYF	TGTGCCAGCAGCTTTATTAGAAGCAGGGGGGACATTCAGTACTTC
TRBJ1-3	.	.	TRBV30	CAWSVQGAGNTIYF	TGTGCCTGGAGTGTACAAGGGGCTGGAAACACCATATATTTT
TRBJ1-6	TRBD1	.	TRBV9	CASSASDRGPSPLHF	TGTGCCAGCAGCGCCTCTGACAGGGGACCCTCACCCCTCCACTTT
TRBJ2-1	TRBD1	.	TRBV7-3	CASSLGGGQGQFF	TGTGCCAGCAGCTTAGGAGGAGGACAGGGGCAGTTCTTC